These 8 T cell receptor beta chains came from one sample sequenced in a study of blood T cell repertoires in COVID-19. TCRdb's copy holds only in-frame clones and misses some; the assay was immunoSEQ multiplex PCR. The data contain under 200,000 clones, approximately 86% of them singletons. Sequencing was carried out using PBMCs or T cells enriched from blood (not recorded which). Source of these receptors: a man aged 60-69 years who had recovered from COVID-19.

V gene TRBV12-3 or TRBV12-4 combines with J gene TRBJ1-6; D may be TRBD1 (5 bases). With 4 bases removed from V and 14 bases from J, the gap between germline ends came to 15 bases. There are 13 residues in the CDR3. In DNA, the CDR3 is TGTGCCAGCAGTTCCGGGACCGGGGGTTCCCTCCACTTT. It specifies CASSSGTGGSLHF.

This clone was counted between two and nine times. V usage is TRBV7-9 and J usage is TRBJ1-4, with 7 nucleotides matching TRBD1. The CDR3 covers 14 residues. The germline V gene encodes CDR1 SEHNR and CDR2 FQNEAQ (reference sequence). The trim removed 3 bases at V and 7 bases at J, leaving 5 bases unmatched. As DNA, the CDR3 is TGTGCCAGCAGCTTTACAGGGGCGGGTGAAAAACTGTTTTTT. Protein: CASSFTGAGEKLFF.

The CDR3 loop reads CASSFWTTNTEAFF. In DNA form, the CDR3 reads TGTGCCAGCAGCTTCTGGACAACGAACACTGAAGCTTTCTTT. This chain links TRBV7-9 with TRBJ1-1; a possible D gene is TRBD1 (5 bases). Germline CDR1 SEHNR, CDR2 FQNEAQ (reference sequence). Deletions cut 3 bases from V and 1 base from J, with 9 bases between. The CDR3 covers 14 residues.

This clone has more than one count but fewer than ten. The CDR3 coding sequence is TGTGCCATCAGTGCCCACAGGGGCGAGCAGTACTTC. It is translated as CAISAHRGEQYF. The chain links TRBV10-3 to TRBJ2-7, with 7 bases lining up with TRBD1. The trim removed 4 bases at V and 6 bases at J, leaving 3 bases unmatched. Germline loops: CDR1 ENHRY, CDR2 SYGVKD. The CDR3 extends over 12 amino acids.

This clone was seen just once. This rearrangement joins TRBV6-5 to TRBJ1-1; no clear D. From germline, CDR1 is MNHEY and CDR2 SVGAGI. Trimming shortened V by 10 bases and J by 2 bases, and 14 bases separated the two germline ends. The CDR3 spans 13 residues. The DNA of the CDR3 is TGTGCCACTTCACTCGGGGTTAACACTGAAGCTTTCTTT. Translation gives CATSLGVNTEAFF.

This clone has only one observation. The genes are TRBV5-1 and TRBJ2-2, with D hard to call. The ends were cut back, 0 bases at V and 8 bases at J, with 5 bases in the middle. Germline CDR1 reads SGHRS; CDR2 reads YFSETQ. CDR3 length: 12 residues. CDR3 in DNA: TGCGCCAGCAGCTTGGCCGGTGGGGAGCTGTTTTTT. Translated: CASSLAGGELFF.

The chain employs TRBV2 and TRBJ2-2, with D perhaps TRBD2 (5 bases). The CDR3 sequence is 15 residues long. Trimming stripped 5 bases from V and 1 base from J, with 11 bases between. Looked up from germline, CDR1 is SNHLY and CDR2 is FYNNEI. DNA of the CDR3: TGTGCCAGCAGTTTACTGACTAAGAACACCGGGGAGCTGTTTTTT. Its protein is CASSLLTKNTGELFF.

V and J are TRBV19 and TRBJ2-1; weak D call: TRBD1 (6 bases). This CDR3 comprises 14 residues. Germline V gives CDR1 LNHDA, CDR2 SQIVND (reference sequence). The ends were cut back, 6 bases at V and 7 bases at J, with 16 bases in the middle. The chain's CDR3 is CASRGPGVSNEQFF. Here the CDR3 DNA reads TGTGCCAGTAGGGGGCCAGGGGTCTCTAATGAGCAGTTCTTC.